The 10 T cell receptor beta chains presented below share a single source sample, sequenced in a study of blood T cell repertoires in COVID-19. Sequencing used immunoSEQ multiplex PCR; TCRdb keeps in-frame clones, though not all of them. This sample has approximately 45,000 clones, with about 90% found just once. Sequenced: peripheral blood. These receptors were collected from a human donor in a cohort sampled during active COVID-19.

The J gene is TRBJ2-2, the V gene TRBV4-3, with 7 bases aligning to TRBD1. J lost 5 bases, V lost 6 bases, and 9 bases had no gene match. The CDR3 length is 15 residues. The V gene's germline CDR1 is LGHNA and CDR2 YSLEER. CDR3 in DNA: TGCGCCAGCAGAGAATCGGGACAGTGGACCGGGGAGCTGTTTTTT. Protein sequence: CASRESGQWTGELFF.

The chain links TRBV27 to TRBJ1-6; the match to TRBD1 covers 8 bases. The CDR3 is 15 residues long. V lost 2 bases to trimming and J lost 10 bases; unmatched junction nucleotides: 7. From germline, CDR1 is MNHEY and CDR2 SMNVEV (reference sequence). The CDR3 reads CASSLSDRGGSPLHF. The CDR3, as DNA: TGTGCCAGCAGTTTAAGCGACAGGGGAGGCTCACCCCTCCACTTT.

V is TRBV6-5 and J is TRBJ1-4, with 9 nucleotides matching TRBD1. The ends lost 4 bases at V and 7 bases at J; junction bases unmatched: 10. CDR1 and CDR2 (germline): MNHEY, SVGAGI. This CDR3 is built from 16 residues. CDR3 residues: CASSLSGTGSFEKLFF. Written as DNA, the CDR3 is TGTGCCAGCAGTTTATCCGGGACAGGGTCTTTTGAAAAACTGTTTTTT.

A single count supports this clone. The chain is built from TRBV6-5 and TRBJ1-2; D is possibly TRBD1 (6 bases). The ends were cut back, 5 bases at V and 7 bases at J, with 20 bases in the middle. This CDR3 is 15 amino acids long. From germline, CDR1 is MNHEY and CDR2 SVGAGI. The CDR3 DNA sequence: TGTGCCAGCAGTCGGGAGGGGCAGGGGTTGGGTGGCTACACCTTC. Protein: CASSREGQGLGGYTF.

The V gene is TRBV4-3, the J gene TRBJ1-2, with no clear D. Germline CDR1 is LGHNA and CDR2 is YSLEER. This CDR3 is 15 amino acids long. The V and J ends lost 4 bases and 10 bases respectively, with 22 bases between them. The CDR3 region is CASSPNQVTQLDYTF. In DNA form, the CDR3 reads TGCGCCAGCAGCCCGAACCAGGTGACACAACTTGACTACACCTTC.

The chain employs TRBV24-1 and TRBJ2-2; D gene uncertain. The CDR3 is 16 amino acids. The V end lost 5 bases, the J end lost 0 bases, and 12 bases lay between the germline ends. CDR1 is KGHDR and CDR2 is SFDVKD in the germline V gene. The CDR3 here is CATSGGKLTNTGELFF. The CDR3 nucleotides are TGTGCCACCAGTGGAGGAAAACTAACGAACACCGGGGAGCTGTTTTTT.

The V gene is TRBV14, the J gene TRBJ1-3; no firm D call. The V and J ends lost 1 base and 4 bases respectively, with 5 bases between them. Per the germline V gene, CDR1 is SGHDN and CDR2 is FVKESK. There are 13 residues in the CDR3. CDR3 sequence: CASSQAGGNTIYF. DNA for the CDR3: TGTGCCAGCAGCCAAGCGGGGGGAAACACCATATATTTT.

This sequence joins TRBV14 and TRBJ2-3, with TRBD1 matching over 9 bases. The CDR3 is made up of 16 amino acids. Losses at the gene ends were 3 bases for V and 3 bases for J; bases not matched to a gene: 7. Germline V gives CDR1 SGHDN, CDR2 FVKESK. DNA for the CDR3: TGTGCCAGCAGCCAGGACAGGGGCTACGCAACAGATACGCAGTATTTT. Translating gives CASSQDRGYATDTQYF.

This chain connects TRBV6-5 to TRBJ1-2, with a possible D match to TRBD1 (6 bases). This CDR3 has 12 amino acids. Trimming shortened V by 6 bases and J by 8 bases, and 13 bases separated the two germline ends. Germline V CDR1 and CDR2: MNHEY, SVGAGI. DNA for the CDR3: TGTGCCAGCAGAGGACAGTCTCGGGGCTACACCTTC. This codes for CASRGQSRGYTF.

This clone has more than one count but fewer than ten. The CDR3 is CASSEQGYSNQPQHF. Here the CDR3 DNA reads TGTGCCAGCAGTGAGCAGGGTTATAGCAATCAGCCCCAGCATTTT. The chain carries TRBV2 and TRBJ1-5; perhaps TRBD1 as D (5 bases). The CDR3 length is 15 residues. Germline V gene lookup returns CDR1 SNHLY and CDR2 FYNNEI. V gave up 3 bases and J gave up 0 bases, with 9 bases separating them.